The source of this T cell receptor beta chain is a study of blood T cells in healthy people across ages. Points from the study as a whole: Per million T cells, TCR beta diversity dropped about linearly as age rose. Higher naive T cell percentage went strongly together with higher TCR beta diversity.

About this clonotype: What it binds is unknown.

Primed by a sample-barcoded 5' primer and a J-beta primer mix, a second PCR proceeded for about 7 to 12 cycles. Each cDNA molecule carried a tag from a template-switch adaptor that contained 12 random nucleotides. Each CDR3 protein is one row after TCRdb ran MiXCR on the 5' RACE reads. The repertoire consists of about 970,000 distinct CDR3 sequences, with about 51% occurring once and the leading ten covering about 22%. This CDR3 region has 13 residues. The germline gives CDR1 LGHDT, CDR2 YNNKEL (reference sequence). Trimming cost V 5 bases and J 8 bases, with 10 bases left between them. This chain connects TRBV3-1 to TRBJ1-6, with D unclear. This clonotype originated in a woman aged 60-70 years in good health. Sequenced sample: blood. The CDR3 region is CASSIQDDSPLHF. In DNA form, the CDR3 reads TGTGCCAGCAGCATTCAAGATGATTCACCCCTCCACTTT.